There are a few counts of the clone carrying this T cell receptor beta chain. The target antigen is unknown. A read error may be the cause here, since a much bigger clone is one base away. These data come from a study of T cells in Graves' hyperthyroidism and ophthalmopathy. Study information: Any treatment followed the collection of peripheral blood at initial diagnosis. Broader study findings: Most thyroid clonotypes expanded above 0.001 were also detected in blood.

The CDR3 regions of TCR beta were amplified from RNA transcripts. The HTBI set primed first-round TCR CDR3 RT-PCR. TCRdb re-derived calls from the multiplex PCR reads in MiXCR, one entry per CDR3 protein. The sample includes about 640,000 distinct CDR3 sequences, about 14% seen only once; the top ten take about an eighth. With duration under 3 months, ophthalmopathy was active: Clinical Activity Score at least 3, NOSPECS at least 4. Reasons for excluding patients were uncontrolled infection, other autoimmune disease, pregnancy or lactation. Looked up from germline, CDR1 is DFQATT and CDR2 is SNEGSKA (reference sequence). The CDR3 has 13 residues. Trimming removed 4 bases from V and 1 base from J; junction bases left unmatched: 3.

The sample taken for sequencing was blood. The chain has TRBV20-1 and TRBJ1-1, with TRBD1 matching over 7 bases. This TCR derives from a woman aged 45-60 years with Graves' ophthalmopathy. The CDR3 bases are TGCAGTGCTAAACGGGACAGGAACACTGAAGCTTTCTTT. Its translation is CSAKRDRNTEAFF.